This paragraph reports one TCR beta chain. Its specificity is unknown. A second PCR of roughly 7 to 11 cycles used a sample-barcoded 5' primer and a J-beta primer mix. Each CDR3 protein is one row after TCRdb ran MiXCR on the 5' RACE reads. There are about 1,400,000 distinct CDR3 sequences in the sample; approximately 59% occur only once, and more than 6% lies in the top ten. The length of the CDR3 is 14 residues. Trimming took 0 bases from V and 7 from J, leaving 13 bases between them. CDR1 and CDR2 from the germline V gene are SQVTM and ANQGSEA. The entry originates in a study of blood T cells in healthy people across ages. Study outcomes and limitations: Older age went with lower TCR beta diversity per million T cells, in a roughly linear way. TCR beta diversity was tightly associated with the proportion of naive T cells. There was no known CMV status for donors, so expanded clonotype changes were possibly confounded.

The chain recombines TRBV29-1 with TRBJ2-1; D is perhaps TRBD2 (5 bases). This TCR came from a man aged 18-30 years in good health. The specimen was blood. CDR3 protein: CSVEDRGFGNEQFF. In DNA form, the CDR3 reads TGCAGCGTTGAAGATCGGGGATTTGGGAATGAGCAGTTCTTC.